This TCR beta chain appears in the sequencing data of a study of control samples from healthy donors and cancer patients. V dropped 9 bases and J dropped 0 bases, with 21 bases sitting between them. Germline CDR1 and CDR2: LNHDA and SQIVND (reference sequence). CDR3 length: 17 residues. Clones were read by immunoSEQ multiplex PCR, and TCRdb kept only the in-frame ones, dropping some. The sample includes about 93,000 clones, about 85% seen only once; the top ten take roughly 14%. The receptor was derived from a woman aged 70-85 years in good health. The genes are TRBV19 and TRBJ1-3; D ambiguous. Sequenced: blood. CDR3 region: CASTPLNAPSSGNTIYF. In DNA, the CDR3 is TGTGCCAGCACCCCCCTCAATGCCCCAAGCTCTGGAAACACCATATATTTT.